This TCR beta chain was profiled in a study of glioma-infiltrating T cells. Using RNA template, CDR3s of TCR alpha and beta were amplified with iRepertoire arm-PCR. One entry per CDR3 protein, called by TCRdb with MiXCR from the multiplex PCR reads. The sample has approximately 400,000 distinct CDR3 sequences, 41% seen once. Points on this clonotype: Its specificity is unknown.

The CDR3 loop spans 13 amino acids. Trimming shortened V by 2 bases and J by 5 bases, and 10 bases separated the two germline ends. The germline V gene encodes CDR1 DFQATT and CDR2 SNEGSKA (reference sequence). Study-wide points: Non-neoplastic patients had below-expected tissue-blood divergence, while all gliomas exceeded expectation.

The sequenced sample consisted of glioma tissue, nonneoplastic brain tissue, or PBMCs (not recorded which). This chain links TRBV20-1 with TRBJ1-5; D unresolved. The receptor was derived from a human donor with low-grade glioma or glioblastoma, undergoing nonglioma brain surgery, or in good health (not recorded which). The CDR3 region is CSARQRVDQPQHF. In DNA, the CDR3 is TGCAGTGCTAGACAAAGGGTGGATCAGCCCCAGCATTTT.